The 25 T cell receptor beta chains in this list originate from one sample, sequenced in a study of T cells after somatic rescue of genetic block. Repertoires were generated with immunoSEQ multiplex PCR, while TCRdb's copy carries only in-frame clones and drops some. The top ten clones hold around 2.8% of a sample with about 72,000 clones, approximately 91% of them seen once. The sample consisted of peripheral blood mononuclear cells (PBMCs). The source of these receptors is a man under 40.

CDR3 amino acids: CAIRPGLAADGGTDTQYF. Here the CDR3 DNA reads TGTGCCATCAGACCGGGACTAGCGGCTGACGGGGGCACAGATACGCAGTATTTT. The chain uses TRBV10-3 and TRBJ2-3; 11 nucleotides align to TRBD2. V gave up 6 bases and J gave up 1 base; unmatched junction bases: 12. The CDR3 loop spans 18 amino acids. Germline CDR1 and CDR2: ENHRY and SYGVKD.

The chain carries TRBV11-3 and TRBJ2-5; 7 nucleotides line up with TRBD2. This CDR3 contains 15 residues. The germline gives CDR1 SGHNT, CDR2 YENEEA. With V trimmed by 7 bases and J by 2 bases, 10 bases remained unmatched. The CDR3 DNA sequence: TGTGCCAGCACCCCGGCGGGCGGGGGACAAGAGACCCAGTACTTC. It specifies CASTPAGGGQETQYF.

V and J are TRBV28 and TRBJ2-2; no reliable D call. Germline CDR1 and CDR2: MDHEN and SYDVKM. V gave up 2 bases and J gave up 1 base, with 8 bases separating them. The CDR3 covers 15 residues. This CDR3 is CASSLALGNTGELFF. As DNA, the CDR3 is TGTGCCAGCAGTTTAGCTTTGGGGAACACCGGGGAGCTGTTTTTT. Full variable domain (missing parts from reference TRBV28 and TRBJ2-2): DVKVTQSSRYLVKRTGEKVFLECVQDMDHENMFWYRQDPGLGLRLIYFSYDVKMKEKGDIPEGYSVSREKKERFSLILESASTNQTSMYLCASSLALGNTGELFFGEGSRLTVL.

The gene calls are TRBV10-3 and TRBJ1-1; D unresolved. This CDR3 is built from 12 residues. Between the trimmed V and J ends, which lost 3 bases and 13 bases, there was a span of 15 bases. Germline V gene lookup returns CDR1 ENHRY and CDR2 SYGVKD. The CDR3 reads CAISDLTSVLFF. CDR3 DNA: TGTGCCATCAGTGATTTAACTTCGGTTCTTTTCTTT.

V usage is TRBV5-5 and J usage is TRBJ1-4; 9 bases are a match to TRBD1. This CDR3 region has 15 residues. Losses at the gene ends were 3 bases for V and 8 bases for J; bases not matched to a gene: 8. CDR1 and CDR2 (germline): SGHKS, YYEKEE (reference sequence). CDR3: CASSSSTGGEEKLFF. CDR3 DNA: TGTGCCAGCAGCTCTTCGACAGGGGGAGAGGAAAAACTGTTTTTT.

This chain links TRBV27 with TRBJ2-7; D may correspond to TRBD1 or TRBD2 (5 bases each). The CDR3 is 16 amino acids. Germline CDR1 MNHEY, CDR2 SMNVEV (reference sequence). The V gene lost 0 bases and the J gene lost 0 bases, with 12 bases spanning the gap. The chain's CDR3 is CASSLSFQGRSYEQYF. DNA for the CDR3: TGTGCCAGCAGTTTATCGTTCCAGGGACGCTCCTACGAGCAGTACTTC.

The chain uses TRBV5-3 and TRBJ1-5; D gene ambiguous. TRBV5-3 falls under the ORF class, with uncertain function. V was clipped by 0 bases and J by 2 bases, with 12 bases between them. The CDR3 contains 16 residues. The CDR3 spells CARSLGADPCNQPQHF. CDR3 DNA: TGTGCCAGAAGCTTGGGGGCAGACCCCTGCAATCAGCCCCAGCATTTT.

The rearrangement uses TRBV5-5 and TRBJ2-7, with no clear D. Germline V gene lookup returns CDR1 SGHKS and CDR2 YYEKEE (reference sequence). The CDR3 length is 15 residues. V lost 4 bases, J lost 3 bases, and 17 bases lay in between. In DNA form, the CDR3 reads TGTGCCAGCAGCCCGTCTCTAGGGATGGGCTACGAGCAGTACTTC. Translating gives CASSPSLGMGYEQYF. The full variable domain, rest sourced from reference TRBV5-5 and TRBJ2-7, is DAGVTQSPTHLIKTRGQQVTLRCSPISGHKSVSWYQQVLGQGPQFIFQYYEKEERGRGNFPDRFSARQFPNYSSELNVNALLLGDSALYLCASSPSLGMGYEQYFGPGTRLTVT.

The CDR3 DNA reads TGTGCCAGCATTGCCCCCCCCGGACAGGGCACTGAAGCTTTCTTT. Translating gives CASIAPPGQGTEAFF. This sequence joins TRBV28 and TRBJ1-1; 8 bases map to TRBD1. Per the germline V gene, CDR1 is MDHEN and CDR2 is SYDVKM. CDR3 size: 15 residues. V shed 7 bases and J 4 bases; nucleotides not matched to a gene: 11. Full variable domain (missing parts from reference TRBV28 and TRBJ1-1): DVKVTQSSRYLVKRTGEKVFLECVQDMDHENMFWYRQDPGLGLRLIYFSYDVKMKEKGDIPEGYSVSREKKERFSLILESASTNQTSMYLCASIAPPGQGTEAFFGQGTRLTVV.

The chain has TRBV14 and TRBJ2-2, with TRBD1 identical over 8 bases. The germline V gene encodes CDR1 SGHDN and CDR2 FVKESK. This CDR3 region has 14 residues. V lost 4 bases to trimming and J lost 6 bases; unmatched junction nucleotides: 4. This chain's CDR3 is CASSRTGYAGELFF. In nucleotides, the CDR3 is TGTGCCAGCAGCCGGACAGGGTACGCCGGGGAGCTGTTTTTT.

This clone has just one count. This CDR3 is CASSQPLRGSEAFF. For the CDR3, the DNA is TGTGCCAGCAGCCAACCCCTCAGGGGCTCAGAAGCTTTCTTT. The V gene is TRBV4-2, the J gene TRBJ1-1; possibly TRBD1 for D (6 bases). Germline CDR1 is LGHNA and CDR2 is YNFKEQ. The length of the CDR3 is 14 residues. Trimming took off 2 bases at V and 8 bases at J, with 15 bases between the two ends.

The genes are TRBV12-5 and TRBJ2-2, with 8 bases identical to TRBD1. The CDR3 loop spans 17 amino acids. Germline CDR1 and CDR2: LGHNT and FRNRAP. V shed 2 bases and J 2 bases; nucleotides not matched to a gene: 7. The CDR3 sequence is CASGLPRTGPNTGELFF. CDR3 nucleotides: TGTGCTAGTGGTTTGCCCAGGACAGGGCCCAACACCGGGGAGCTGTTTTTT.

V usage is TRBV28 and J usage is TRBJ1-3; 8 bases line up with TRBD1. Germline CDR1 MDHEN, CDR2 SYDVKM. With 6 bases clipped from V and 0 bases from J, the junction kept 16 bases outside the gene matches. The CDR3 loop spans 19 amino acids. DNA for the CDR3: TGTGCCAGCAGGGGGCCAGGGGGCTTGCGCCCGAGCTCTGGAAACACCATATATTTT. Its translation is CASRGPGGLRPSSGNTIYF. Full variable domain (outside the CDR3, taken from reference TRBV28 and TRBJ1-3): DVKVTQSSRYLVKRTGEKVFLECVQDMDHENMFWYRQDPGLGLRLIYFSYDVKMKEKGDIPEGYSVSREKKERFSLILESASTNQTSMYLCASRGPGGLRPSSGNTIYFGEGSWLTVV.

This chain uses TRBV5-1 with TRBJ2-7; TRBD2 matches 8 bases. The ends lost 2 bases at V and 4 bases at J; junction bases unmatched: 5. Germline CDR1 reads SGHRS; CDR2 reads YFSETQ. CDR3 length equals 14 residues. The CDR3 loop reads CASSLSGSWYEQYF. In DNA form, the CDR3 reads TGCGCCAGCAGCTTAAGCGGGAGTTGGTACGAGCAGTACTTC.

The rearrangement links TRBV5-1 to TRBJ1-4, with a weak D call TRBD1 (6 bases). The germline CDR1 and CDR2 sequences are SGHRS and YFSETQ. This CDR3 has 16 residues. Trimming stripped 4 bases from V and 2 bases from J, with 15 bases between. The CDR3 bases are TGCGCCAGCAGCCGAGGACAGTCAGTTACTAATGAAAAACTGTTTTTT. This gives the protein CASSRGQSVTNEKLFF.

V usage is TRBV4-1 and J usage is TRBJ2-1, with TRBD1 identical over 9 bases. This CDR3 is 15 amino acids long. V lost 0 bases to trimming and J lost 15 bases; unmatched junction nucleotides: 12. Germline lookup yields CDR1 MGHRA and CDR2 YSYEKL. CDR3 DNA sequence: TGCGCCAGCAGCCAAGACGCGACAGGGGGTCTGGTGCTGTTCTTC. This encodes CASSQDATGGLVLFF.

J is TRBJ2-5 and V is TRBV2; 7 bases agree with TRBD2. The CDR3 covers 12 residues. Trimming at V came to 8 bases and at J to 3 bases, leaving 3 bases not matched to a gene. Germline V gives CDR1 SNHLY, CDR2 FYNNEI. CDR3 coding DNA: TGTGCCAGCGGGGCGGGGGAAGAGACCCAGTACTTC. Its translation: CASGAGEETQYF.

The CDR3 sequence is CASSAGFVSEAFF. DNA of the CDR3: TGTGCCAGCAGCGCAGGGTTTGTATCTGAAGCTTTCTTT. The chain employs TRBV7-9 and TRBJ1-1; maybe TRBD1 (5 bases). Per the germline V gene, CDR1 is SEHNR and CDR2 is FQNEAQ (reference sequence). The germline V and J ends were trimmed by 5 bases and 6 bases, with 13 bases remaining between them. The CDR3 has 13 amino acids.

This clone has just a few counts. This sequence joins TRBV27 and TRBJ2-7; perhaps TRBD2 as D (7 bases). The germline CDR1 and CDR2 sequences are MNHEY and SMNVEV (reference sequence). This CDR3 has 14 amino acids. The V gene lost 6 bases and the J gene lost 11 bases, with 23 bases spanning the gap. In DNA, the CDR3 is TGTGCCAGCAGGAGGGGGGGGTCATCGTCGGCGGAGTACTTC. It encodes CASRRGGSSSAEYF.

The CDR3 bases are TGTGCCAGCAGCGCCGGGACAGAGACCATCACAGATACGCAGTATTTT. This encodes CASSAGTETITDTQYF. The chain is built from TRBV5-4 and TRBJ2-3, with 7 bases identical to TRBD1. J lost 2 bases, V lost 4 bases, and 10 bases had no gene match. Germline V CDR1 and CDR2: SGHNT, YYREEE (reference sequence). This CDR3 has 16 amino acids.

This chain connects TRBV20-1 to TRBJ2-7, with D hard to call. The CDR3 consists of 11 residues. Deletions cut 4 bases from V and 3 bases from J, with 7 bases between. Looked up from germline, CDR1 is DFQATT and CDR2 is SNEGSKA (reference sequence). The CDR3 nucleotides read TGCAGTGCTAAGGATGGCTACGAGCAGTACTTC. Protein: CSAKDGYEQYF.

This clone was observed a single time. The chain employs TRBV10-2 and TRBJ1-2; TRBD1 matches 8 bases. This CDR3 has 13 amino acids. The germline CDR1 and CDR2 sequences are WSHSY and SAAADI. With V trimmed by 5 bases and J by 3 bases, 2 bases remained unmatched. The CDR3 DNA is TGCGCCAGCAGTTGGGACAGGTACTATGGCTACACCTTC. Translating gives CASSWDRYYGYTF.

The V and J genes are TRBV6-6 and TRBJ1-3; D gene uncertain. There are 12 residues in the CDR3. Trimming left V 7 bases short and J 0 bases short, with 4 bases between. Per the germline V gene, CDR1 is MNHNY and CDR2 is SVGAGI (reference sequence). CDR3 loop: CASTLSGNTIYF. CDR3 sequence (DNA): TGTGCCAGCACACTCTCTGGAAACACCATATATTTT.

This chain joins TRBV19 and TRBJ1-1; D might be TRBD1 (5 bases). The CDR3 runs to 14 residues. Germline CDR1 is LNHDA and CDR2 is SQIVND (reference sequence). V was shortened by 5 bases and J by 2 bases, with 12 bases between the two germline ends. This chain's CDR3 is CASSSGRGNTEAFF. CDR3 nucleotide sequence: TGTGCCAGTAGTTCGGGACGGGGAAACACTGAAGCTTTCTTT.

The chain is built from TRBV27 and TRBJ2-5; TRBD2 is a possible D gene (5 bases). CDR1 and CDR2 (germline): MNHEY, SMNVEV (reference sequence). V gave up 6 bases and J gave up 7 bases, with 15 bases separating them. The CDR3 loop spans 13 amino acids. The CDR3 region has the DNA TGTGCCAGCAGCGGGATGGGTGTGGGGACCCAGTACTTC. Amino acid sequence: CASSGMGVGTQYF.